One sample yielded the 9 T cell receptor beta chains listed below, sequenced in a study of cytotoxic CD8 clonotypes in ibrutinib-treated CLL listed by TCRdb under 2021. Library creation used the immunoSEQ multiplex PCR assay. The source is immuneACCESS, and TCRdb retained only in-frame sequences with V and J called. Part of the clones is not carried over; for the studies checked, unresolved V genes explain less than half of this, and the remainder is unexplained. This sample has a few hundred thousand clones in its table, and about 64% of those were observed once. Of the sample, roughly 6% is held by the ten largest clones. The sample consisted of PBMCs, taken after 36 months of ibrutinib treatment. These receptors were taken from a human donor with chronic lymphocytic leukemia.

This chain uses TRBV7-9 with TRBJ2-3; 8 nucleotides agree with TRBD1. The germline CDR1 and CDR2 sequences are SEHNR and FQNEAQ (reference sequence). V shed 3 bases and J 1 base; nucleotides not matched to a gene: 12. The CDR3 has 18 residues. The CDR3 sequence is CASSFSFAGQGGTDTQYF. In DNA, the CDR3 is TGTGCCAGCAGCTTTAGTTTTGCCGGACAGGGAGGCACAGATACGCAGTATTTT.

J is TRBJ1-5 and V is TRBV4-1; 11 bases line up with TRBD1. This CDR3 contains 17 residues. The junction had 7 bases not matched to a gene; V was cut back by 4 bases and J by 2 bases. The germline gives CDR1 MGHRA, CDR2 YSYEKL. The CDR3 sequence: CASSPGQGGMGNQPQHF. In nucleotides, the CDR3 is TGCGCCAGCAGCCCGGGACAGGGGGGAATGGGCAATCAGCCCCAGCATTTT.

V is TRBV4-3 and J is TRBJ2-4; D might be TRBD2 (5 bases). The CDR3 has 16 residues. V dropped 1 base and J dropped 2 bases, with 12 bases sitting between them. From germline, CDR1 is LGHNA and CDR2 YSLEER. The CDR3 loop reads CASSQGPRGTKNIQYF. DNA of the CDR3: TGCGCCAGCAGCCAAGGGCCGAGAGGGACCAAAAACATTCAGTACTTC.

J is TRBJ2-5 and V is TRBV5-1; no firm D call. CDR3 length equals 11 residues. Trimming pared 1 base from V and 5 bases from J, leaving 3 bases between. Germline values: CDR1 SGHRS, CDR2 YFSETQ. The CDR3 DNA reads TGCGCCAGCAGCTTGAGCGAGACCCAGTACTTC. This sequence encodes CASSLSETQYF.

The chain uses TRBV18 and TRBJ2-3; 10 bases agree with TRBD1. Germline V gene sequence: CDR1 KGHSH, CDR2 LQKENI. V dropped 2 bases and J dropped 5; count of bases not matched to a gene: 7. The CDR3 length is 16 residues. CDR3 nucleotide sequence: TGTGCCAGCTCACCAGCGGTCCGGACAGGGGGAGATACGCAGTATTTT. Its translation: CASSPAVRTGGDTQYF.

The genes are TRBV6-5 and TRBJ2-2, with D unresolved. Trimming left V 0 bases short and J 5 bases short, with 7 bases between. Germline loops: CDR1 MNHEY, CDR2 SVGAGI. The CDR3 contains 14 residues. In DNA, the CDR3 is TGTGCCAGCAGTTACTCCCGTTTTACCGGGGAGCTGTTTTTT. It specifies CASSYSRFTGELFF.

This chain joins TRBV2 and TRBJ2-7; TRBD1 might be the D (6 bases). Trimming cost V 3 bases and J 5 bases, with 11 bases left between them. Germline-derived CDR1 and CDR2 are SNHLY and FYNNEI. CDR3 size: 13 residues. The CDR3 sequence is CASSDVRGHEQYF. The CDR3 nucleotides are TGTGCCAGCAGTGATGTCAGGGGCCACGAGCAGTACTTC.

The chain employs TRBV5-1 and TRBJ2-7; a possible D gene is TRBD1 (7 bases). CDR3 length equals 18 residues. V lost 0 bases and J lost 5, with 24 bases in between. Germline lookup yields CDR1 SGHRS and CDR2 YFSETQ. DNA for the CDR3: TGCGCCAGCAGCTTGGCTCCTTCCGGGCAGGGGGGATTTAACGAGCAGTACTTC. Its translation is CASSLAPSGQGGFNEQYF.

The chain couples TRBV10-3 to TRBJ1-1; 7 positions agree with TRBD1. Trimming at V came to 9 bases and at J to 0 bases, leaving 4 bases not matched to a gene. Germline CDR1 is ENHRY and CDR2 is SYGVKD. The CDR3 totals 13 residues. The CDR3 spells CAMGTDLNTEAFF. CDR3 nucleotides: TGTGCCATGGGGACAGACTTGAACACTGAAGCTTTCTTT.